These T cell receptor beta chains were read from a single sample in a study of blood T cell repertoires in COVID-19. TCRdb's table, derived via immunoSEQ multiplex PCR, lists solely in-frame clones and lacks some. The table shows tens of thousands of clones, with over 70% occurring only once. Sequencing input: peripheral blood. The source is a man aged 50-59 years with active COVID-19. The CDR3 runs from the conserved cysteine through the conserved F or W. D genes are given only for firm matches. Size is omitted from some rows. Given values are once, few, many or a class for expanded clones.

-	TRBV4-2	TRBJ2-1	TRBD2	TGTGCCAGCAGCCCAAGCGGGAGCCTGGACAATGAGCAGTTCTTC	CASSPSGSLDNEQFF
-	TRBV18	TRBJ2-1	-	TGTGCCAGCTCACCCCCCGGCTCAGGGAATGAGCAGTTCTTC	CASSPPGSGNEQFF
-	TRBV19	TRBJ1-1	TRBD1	TGTGCCAGCCACCTTACTCCATACTCGGGACAGGGCATGAACACTGAAGCTTTCTTT	CASHLTPYSGQGMNTEAFF
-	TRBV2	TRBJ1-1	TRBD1	TGTGCCAGCTCGGGGACAGGGAAGAACACTGAAGCTTTCTTT	CASSGTGKNTEAFF
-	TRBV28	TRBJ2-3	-	TGTGCCAGCAGTTTGGAGCACAGGACAGATACGCAGTATTTT	CASSLEHRTDTQYF
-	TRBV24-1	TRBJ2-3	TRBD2	TGTGCCACCAGTGATATTAGCGGGGGAGTTCTCACAGATACGCAGTATTTT	CATSDISGGVLTDTQYF
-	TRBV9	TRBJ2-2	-	TGTGCCAGCAGCGCCGTTAACACCGGGGAGCTGTTTTTT	CASSAVNTGELFF
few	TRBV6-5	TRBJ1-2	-	TGTGCCAGCAGTCCTGGCCCTGACTATGGCTACACCTTC	CASSPGPDYGYTF
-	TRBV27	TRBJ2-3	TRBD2	TGTGCCAGCAGTCCAACTAAGGCGGGGGGAGCAGATACGCAGTATTTT	CASSPTKAGGADTQYF
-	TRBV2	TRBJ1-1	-	TGTGCCAGCTCGGGGGGGGCGGGCACTGAAGCTTTCTTT	CASSGGAGTEAFF
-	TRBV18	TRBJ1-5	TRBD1	TGTGCCAGCTCACCGGGACAGGCGACGGCCATTAATCAGCCCCAGCATTTT	CASSPGQATAINQPQHF
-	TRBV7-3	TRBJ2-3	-	TGTGCCAGCAGCCCCCTCGCGGGGACAGATACGCAGTATTTT	CASSPLAGTDTQYF
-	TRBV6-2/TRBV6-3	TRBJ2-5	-	TGTGCCAGCAGTTCCCGATCGTTGAGCGAGACCCAGTACTTC	CASSSRSLSETQYF
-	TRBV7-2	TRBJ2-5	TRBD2	TGTGCCAGCAGCCCAGGACTAGCGGGGAGTGGGACCCAGTACTTC	CASSPGLAGSGTQYF
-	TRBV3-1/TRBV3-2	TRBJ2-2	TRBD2	TGTGCCAGCAGCCAAGATCGGGGGGGCGCCCTCGGGACCGGGGAGCTGTTTTTT	CASSQDRGGALGTGELFF
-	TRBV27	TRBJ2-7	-	TGTGCCAGCAGTTTGGGGGCCGACTACGAGCAGTACTTC	CASSLGADYEQYF
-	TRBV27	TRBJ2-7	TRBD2	TGTGCCAGCAGTTTTCGAGCGGGAGGGCGGGAGCAGTACTTC	CASSFRAGGREQYF
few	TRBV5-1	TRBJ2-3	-	TGCGCCAGCTCGAGACAGGTTGATGACCTCACAGATACGCAGTATTTT	CASSRQVDDLTDTQYF
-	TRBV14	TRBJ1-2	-	TGTGCCAGCAGCCAAGATTGGGGCAGGGAGGACTATGGCTACACCTTC	CASSQDWGREDYGYTF
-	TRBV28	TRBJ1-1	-	TGTGCCAGCAGTTTTCTGAACTCTGAAGCTTTCTTT	CASSFLNSEAFF
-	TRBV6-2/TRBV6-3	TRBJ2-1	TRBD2	TGTGCCAGCAGTCCCCCCGGGACTAGCGGATACAATGAGCAGTTCTTC	CASSPPGTSGYNEQFF
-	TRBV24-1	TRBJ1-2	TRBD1	TGTGCCACCAGTGACCCCGACAGGGCGAGCTACACCTTC	CATSDPDRASYTF
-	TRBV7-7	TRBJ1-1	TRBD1	TGTGCTAGCAGCCCACGACAGGGGGCAGGGGCTTTCTTT	CASSPRQGAGAFF
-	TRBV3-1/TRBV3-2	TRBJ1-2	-	TGTGCCAGCAGCCATCCGCCGGCGGATCTTACTGGCTACACCTTC	CASSHPPADLTGYTF
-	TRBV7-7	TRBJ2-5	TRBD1	TGTGCTAGCTCCCAGACAGGGATGGAGACCCAGTACTTC	CASSQTGMETQYF
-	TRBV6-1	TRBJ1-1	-	TGTGCCAGCAGTGAAATAACTGAAGCTTTCTTT	CASSEITEAFF
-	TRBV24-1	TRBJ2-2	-	TGTGCCACCAGTGACTCCCGGGGTGATTACACCACCGGGGAGCTGTTTTTT	CATSDSRGDYTTGELFF
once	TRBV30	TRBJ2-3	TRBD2	TGTGCCTGGAGTGGGGGAGGGAGCGGAGATACGCAGTATTTT	CAWSGGGSGDTQYF
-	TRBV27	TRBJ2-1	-	TGTGCCAGCAGTTTTTCGGGTAATGGGAGGAAGTTCTTC	CASSFSGNGRKFF
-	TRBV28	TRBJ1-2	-	TGTGCCAGCAGCTTGGCTGGCTGGAGCAGTGGCTACACCTTC	CASSLAGWSSGYTF
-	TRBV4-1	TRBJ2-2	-	TGCGCCAGCAGCCAAGATAGGGGGGGTTACGGGGAGCTGTTTTTT	CASSQDRGGYGELFF
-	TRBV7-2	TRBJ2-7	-	TGTGCCAGCAGCTCCGGGACTTGGGACGAGCAGTACTTC	CASSSGTWDEQYF
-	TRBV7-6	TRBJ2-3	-	TGTGCCAGCAGCTTAGGACCCCCTACCGGGGGGCCGCCTCTAACCGATACGCAGTATTTT	CASSLGPPTGGPPLTDTQYF
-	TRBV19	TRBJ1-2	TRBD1	TGTGCCAGTGTTGACCGGACAGGGGACGACTATGGCTACACCTTC	CASVDRTGDDYGYTF
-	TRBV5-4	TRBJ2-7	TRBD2	TGTGCCAGCAGCAAAGATAGCGGGGGGAAGTACTTC	CASSKDSGGKYF
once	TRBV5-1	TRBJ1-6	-	TGCGCCAGCAGCTTGTCGACAGGAAACTCCTATAATTCACCCCTCCACTTT	CASSLSTGNSYNSPLHF
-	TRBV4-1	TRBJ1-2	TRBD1	TGCGCCAGCAGCCATCTTTTAAGGGACAGAAACTATGGCTACACCTTC	CASSHLLRDRNYGYTF
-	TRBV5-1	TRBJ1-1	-	TGCGCCAGCAGCCCGGGGGGTTATGAAGCTTTCTTT	CASSPGGYEAFF
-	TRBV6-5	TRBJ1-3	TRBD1	TGTGCCAGCAGTCCGGGACAGGGATTTGGCACCATATATTTT	CASSPGQGFGTIYF
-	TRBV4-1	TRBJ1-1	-	TGCGCCAGCAGCCAAGCGGGTAGGACTGAAGCTTTCTTT	CASSQAGRTEAFF
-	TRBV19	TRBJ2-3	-	TGTGCCAGTAGTGAGCAATTTTCTACGCAGTATTTT	CASSEQFSTQYF
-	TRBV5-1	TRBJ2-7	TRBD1	TGCGCCAGCAGCTTAGACAGGGGGAACCACGAGCAGTACTTC	CASSLDRGNHEQYF
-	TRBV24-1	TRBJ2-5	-	TGTGCCACCAGTGATCCCAGCGGTTGGGAGACCCAGTACTTC	CATSDPSGWETQYF
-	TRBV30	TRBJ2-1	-	TGTGCCTTAAAGAGAGACTACTACAATGAGCAGTTCTTC	CALKRDYYNEQFF
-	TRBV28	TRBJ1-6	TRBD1	TGTGCCAGCAGTTTATTTAGGACAGGGGAACGGAATTCACCCCTCCACTTT	CASSLFRTGERNSPLHF
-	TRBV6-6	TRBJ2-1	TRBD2	TGTGCCAGCAGTTACTTGCGGGAGGGCAATGAGCAGTTCTTC	CASSYLREGNEQFF
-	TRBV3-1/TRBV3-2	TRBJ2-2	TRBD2	TGTGCCAGCAGCCAAGATCGGTCGGCGGGGGGGCATTCCACCGGGGAGCTGTTTTTT	CASSQDRSAGGHSTGELFF
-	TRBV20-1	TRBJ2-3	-	TGCAGTGCTAGTAAGGGGGGGGCCGGTAGCGCAGATACGCAGTATTTT	CSASKGGAGSADTQYF
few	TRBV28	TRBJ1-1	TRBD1	TGTGCCAGCAGTTTAAAGACAGGGGGGAACACTGAAGCTTTCTTT	CASSLKTGGNTEAFF
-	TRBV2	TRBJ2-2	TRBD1	TGTGCCAGCAGTGGACAGGGAAAGATGGGCGCCGGGGAGCTGTTTTTT	CASSGQGKMGAGELFF
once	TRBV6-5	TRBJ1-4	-	TGTGCCAGCGGCAGAAATGAAAAACTGTTTTTT	CASGRNEKLFF
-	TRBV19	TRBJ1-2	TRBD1	TGTGCCAGTAGTACGGACAGGGGATATAACTATGGCTACACCTTC	CASSTDRGYNYGYTF
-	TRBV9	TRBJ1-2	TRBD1	TGTGCCAGCAGCGAGCAGGGGGCGGTTGGCTACACCTTC	CASSEQGAVGYTF
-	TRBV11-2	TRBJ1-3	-	TGTGCCAGCAGGCGGACCAGGGAAATTGGAAACACCATATATTTT	CASRRTREIGNTIYF